This TCR beta chain was captured by sequencing in a study of cytomegalovirus exposure and HLA in healthy donors. Study overall: Within an early data release were tens of millions of unique TCRs drawn from HLA-typed donors.

Study outcomes and limitations: The investigators catalogued 150 to 200 TCR beta chains as cytomegalovirus-associated. Productive status was seen about 90% or about 30% of the time for most TCR beta V segments in an earlier analysis.

With respect to this clone: Its matching antigen is unknown.

PCR primers comprised 60 Vbeta and 13 Jbeta primers. Assay used: immunoSEQ multiplex PCR; TCRdb lists only in-frame clones, some missing. The profile shows over 150,000 clones, around 80% of them singletons. From germline, CDR1 is MGHRA and CDR2 YSYEKL. With 4 bases removed from V and 1 base from J, the gap between germline ends came to 5 bases. This CDR3 spans 14 amino acids. This sequence joins TRBV4-1 and TRBJ2-6; no reliable D call. The sequenced sample was PBMCs. The sequence was collected from a girl aged 10 to 17 in good health and CMV-seropositive. CDR3 coding DNA: TGCGCCAGCAGCCCCCTTTCTGGGGCCAACGTCCTGACTTTC. It yields the protein CASSPLSGANVLTF.